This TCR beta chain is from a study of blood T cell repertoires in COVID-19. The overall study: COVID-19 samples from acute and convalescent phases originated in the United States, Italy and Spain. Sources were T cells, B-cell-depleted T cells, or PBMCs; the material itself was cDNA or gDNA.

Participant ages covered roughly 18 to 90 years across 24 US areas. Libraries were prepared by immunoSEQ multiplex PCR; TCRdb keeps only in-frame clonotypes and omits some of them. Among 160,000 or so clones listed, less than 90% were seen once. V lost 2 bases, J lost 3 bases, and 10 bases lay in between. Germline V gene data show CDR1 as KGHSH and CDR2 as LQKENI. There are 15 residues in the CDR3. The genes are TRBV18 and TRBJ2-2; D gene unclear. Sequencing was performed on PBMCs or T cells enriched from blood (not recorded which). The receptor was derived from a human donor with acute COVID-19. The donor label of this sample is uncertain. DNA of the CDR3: TGTGCCAGCTCACCAGAACTCGAGGACACCGGGGAGCTGTTTTTT. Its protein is CASSPELEDTGELFF. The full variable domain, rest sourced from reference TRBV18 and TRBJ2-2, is NAGVMQNPRHLVRRRGQEARLRCSPMKGHSHVYWYRQLPEEGLKFMVYLQKENIIDESGMPKERFSAEFPKEGPSILRIQQVVRGDSAAYFCASSPELEDTGELFFGEGSRLTVL.